A single sample is the source of the 31 T cell receptor beta chains below, sequenced in a study of blood T cell repertoires in COVID-19. Method: immunoSEQ multiplex PCR; TCRdb's copy keeps in-frame clones and lacks some. The sample yields 200,000 to 250,000 clones, roughly 85% seen once. The sequencing sample was made of PBMCs or T cells enriched from blood (not recorded which). These receptors were taken from a woman aged 50 to 60 who had been exposed to COVID-19.

The rearrangement joins TRBV24-1 to TRBJ2-2, with 11 positions matching TRBD2. Germline values: CDR1 KGHDR, CDR2 SFDVKD. This CDR3 region has 16 residues. Germline trimming cut 4 bases from V and 3 bases from J; bases unmatched to any gene: 3. CDR3 loop: CATSDLTSGDTGELFF. CDR3 coding DNA: TGTGCCACCAGTGACCTGACTAGCGGGGACACCGGGGAGCTGTTTTTT.

The rearrangement links TRBV11-2 to TRBJ1-2; D is perhaps TRBD1 (5 bases). Germline loops: CDR1 SGHAT, CDR2 FQNNGV. With 5 bases removed from V and 11 bases from J, the gap between germline ends came to 21 bases. The CDR3 spans 14 residues. CDR3 in DNA: TGTGCCAGCAGCCGACGTGGAGGGGAGAGTGGGTACACCTTC. It yields the protein CASSRRGGESGYTF.

In nucleotides, the CDR3 is TGTGCCAGCTCACCGGACACCATGGGCTATGGCTACACCTTC. The encoded protein is CASSPDTMGYGYTF. This chain uses TRBV18 with TRBJ1-2, with a tentative D call TRBD1 (5 bases). V lost 3 bases and J 4 bases, leaving 12 bases between the germline ends. The CDR3 is 14 residues long. Germline V gives CDR1 KGHSH, CDR2 LQKENI. Based on the CDR3 plus reference TRBV18 and TRBJ1-2, the full variable domain is NAGVMQNPRHLVRRRGQEARLRCSPMKGHSHVYWYRQLPEEGLKFMVYLQKENIIDESGMPKERFSAEFPKEGPSILRIQQVVRGDSAAYFCASSPDTMGYGYTFGSGTRLTVV.

The chain joins TRBV24-1 to TRBJ2-1; 9 nucleotides align to TRBD1. CDR1 and CDR2 (germline): KGHDR, SFDVKD. V lost 4 bases and J lost 8; bases outside the gene matches: 11. CDR3 length: 16 amino acids. The CDR3 is CATSEPTGTGIDEQFF. In nucleotides, the CDR3 is TGTGCCACCAGTGAACCGACCGGGACAGGGATAGATGAGCAGTTCTTC.

The V gene is TRBV6-1, the J gene TRBJ2-7, with a tentative D call TRBD1 (6 bases). Germline CDR1 is MNHNS and CDR2 is SASEGT. The ends were cut back, 3 bases at V and 3 bases at J, with 21 bases in the middle. The length of the CDR3 is 17 residues. The CDR3 DNA is TGTGCCAGCAGTGAGATCACAGGGCATTATCAACGCTACGAGCAGTACTTC. Amino acid sequence: CASSEITGHYQRYEQYF.

The V and J genes are TRBV5-1 and TRBJ2-5; 10 positions match TRBD2. J gave up 4 bases and V 4 bases, and 16 bases lay outside the gene matches. This CDR3 is 18 amino acids long. Per the germline V gene, CDR1 is SGHRS and CDR2 is YFSETQ. The CDR3 DNA reads TGCGCCAGCAGCCTCGGCCTAACTAGCGGGGAGCTCGGAGAGACCCAGTACTTC. Its translation: CASSLGLTSGELGETQYF.

DNA for the CDR3: TGCGCCAGCAGCTTCAAGGGGAATGAGCAGTTCTTC. This codes for CASSFKGNEQFF. The V and J genes are TRBV5-1 and TRBJ2-1, with a tentative D call TRBD1 (5 bases). CDR3 length equals 12 residues. Germline assignment: CDR1 SGHRS and CDR2 YFSETQ. V dropped 2 bases and J dropped 7 bases, with 7 bases sitting between them.

With regard to this clone: It is likely a read error, because the conserved phenylalanine at the end of the CDR3 is missing. Because the CDR3's place on the DNA is in doubt, the DNA is left out and the CDR3 is given as listed by TCRdb. The CDR3 loop reads CASSLGQYTRDI. This chain joins TRBV12-3 or TRBV12-4 and TRBJ1-1; TRBD1, the D gene given by the table, was not confirmed from the DNA. The CDR3 length equals 12 residues, ends included.

The chain recombines TRBV27 with TRBJ1-5, with D possibly matching TRBD1 (5 bases). V was pared by 7 bases and J by 2 bases, with 18 bases between. The CDR3 consists of 16 residues. CDR1 and CDR2 (germline): MNHEY, SMNVEV (reference sequence). The CDR3 nucleotides are TGTGCCAGCAAAGGCACAGGCGGGGGAGGCAATCAGCCCCAGCATTTT. It yields the protein CASKGTGGGGNQPQHF.

The chain employs TRBV7-8 and TRBJ2-7; 11 nucleotides line up with TRBD2. Germline V gene sequence: CDR1 SGHVS, CDR2 FQNEAQ. Germline trimming cut 4 bases from V and 3 bases from J; bases unmatched to any gene: 2. The CDR3 loop spans 14 amino acids. The CDR3 DNA is TGTGCCAGCAGCTCTAGCGGGGGGCGCTACGAGCAGTACTTC. Translating gives CASSSSGGRYEQYF. Variable domain in full (rest from reference TRBV7-8 and TRBJ2-7): GAGVSQSPRYKVAKRGQDVALRCDPISGHVSLFWYQQALGQGPEFLTYFQNEAQLDKSGLPSDRFFAERPEGSVSTLKIQRTQQEDSAVYLCASSSSGGRYEQYFGPGTRLTVT.

The gene calls are TRBV3-1 (or the pseudogene TRBV3-2) and TRBJ2-5; TRBD1 agrees at 10 bases. This CDR3 contains 14 residues. Trimming removed 5 bases from V and 6 bases from J; junction bases left unmatched: 6. The germline CDR1 and CDR2 sequences are LGHDT and YNNKEL (reference sequence). Written as DNA, the CDR3 is TGTGCCAGCAGCTTCCGGACAGGGGGAAAGACCCAGTACTTC. This translates into CASSFRTGGKTQYF.

The chain employs TRBV6-2 or TRBV6-3 and TRBJ2-1; 11 bases fit TRBD2. CDR3 size: 16 residues. J lost 5 bases, V lost 5 bases, and 8 bases had no gene match. Germline V lookup: CDR1 MNHEY, CDR2 SVGEGT. The CDR3 sequence is CASSPRTSGGHNEQFF. The CDR3 DNA reads TGTGCCAGCAGTCCGCGAACTAGCGGGGGTCACAATGAGCAGTTCTTC.

The CDR3 loop reads CASSSASGGNNEQYF. DNA for the CDR3: TGCGCCAGCAGCTCTGCTAGCGGGGGAAACAACGAGCAGTACTTC. The chain links TRBV5-1 to TRBJ2-7; 10 bases are shared with TRBD2. The trim removed 3 bases at V and 5 bases at J, leaving 8 bases unmatched. Germline-derived CDR1 and CDR2 are SGHRS and YFSETQ. The CDR3 sequence is 15 residues long.

The chain joins TRBV7-2 to TRBJ1-1; TRBD1 is a possible D gene (5 bases). The ends were cut back, 7 bases at V and 7 bases at J, with 13 bases in the middle. This CDR3 has 12 amino acids. CDR1 and CDR2 (germline): SGHTA, FQGNSA. The CDR3 DNA sequence: TGTGCCAGCACCATCTGGGGGGGTGAAGCTTTCTTT. This gives the protein CASTIWGGEAFF.

V and J are TRBV7-8 and TRBJ1-2, with D unclear. The CDR3 extends over 15 amino acids. Trimming removed 0 bases from V and 5 bases from J, with 13 bases in between. Germline V gene lookup returns CDR1 SGHVS and CDR2 FQNEAQ. The CDR3 sequence is CASSLAPVNSYGYTF. Here the CDR3 DNA reads TGTGCCAGCAGCTTAGCTCCGGTGAACTCATATGGCTACACCTTC.

The chain uses TRBV4-2 and TRBJ1-2; D uncertain. The V end lost 0 bases, the J end lost 4 bases, and 6 bases lay between the germline ends. Germline CDR1 reads LGHNA; CDR2 reads YNFKEQ. The CDR3 length is 13 residues. The CDR3 reads CASSQDTGYGYTF. CDR3 coding DNA: TGTGCCAGCAGCCAAGACACCGGCTATGGCTACACCTTC.

The CDR3 nucleotides read TGTGCCACCAGCAGAGATGCCTGGGGACAGGGGTTCGATGAGCAGTTCTTC. This encodes CATSRDAWGQGFDEQFF. The genes are TRBV15 and TRBJ2-1; 10 nucleotides match TRBD1. The CDR3 loop spans 17 amino acids. CDR1 is LNHNV and CDR2 is YYDKDF in the germline V gene (reference sequence). With 0 bases clipped from V and 8 bases from J, the junction kept 10 bases outside the gene matches. The entire variable domain, with the rest obtained from reference TRBV15 and TRBJ2-1, is as follows: DAMVIQNPRYQVTQFGKPVTLSCSQTLNHNVMYWYQQKSSQAPKLLFHYYDKDFNNEADTPDNFQSRRPNTSFCFLDIRSPGLGDTAMYLCATSRDAWGQGFDEQFFGPGTRLTVL.

V is TRBV7-2 and J is TRBJ1-1, with 7 bases lining up with TRBD1. Trimming removed 3 bases from V and 4 bases from J; junction bases left unmatched: 5. Germline-derived CDR1 and CDR2 are SGHTA and FQGNSA. The CDR3 consists of 14 residues. The CDR3 spells CASSFDRESTEAFF. Written as DNA, the CDR3 is TGTGCCAGCAGCTTCGACAGGGAGAGCACTGAAGCTTTCTTT.

The chain is built from TRBV7-2 and TRBJ2-7; a possible D gene is TRBD2 (5 bases). CDR1 is SGHTA and CDR2 is FQGNSA in the germline V gene. The CDR3 sequence is 14 residues long. V shed 6 bases and J shed 3 bases, with 15 bases lying between them. The CDR3 sequence is CASRLRPGNYEQYF. DNA for the CDR3: TGTGCCAGCAGGCTTCGGCCCGGGAACTACGAGCAGTACTTC.

This chain uses TRBV5-1 with TRBJ1-1, with 8 bases aligning to TRBD1. After removal of 6 bases from V and 4 bases from J, the junction contained 14 bases not matched to a gene. The V gene's germline CDR1 is SGHRS and CDR2 YFSETQ. This CDR3 is built from 16 residues. The CDR3, as DNA: TGCGCCAGCACCTCCACCCCAGGGGGCGCGTTCACTGAAGCTTTCTTT. It is translated as CASTSTPGGAFTEAFF.

V and J are TRBV7-2 and TRBJ2-5, with 9 bases matching TRBD2. Germline V gene data show CDR1 as SGHTA and CDR2 as FQGNSA. V was pared by 0 bases and J by 4 bases, with 3 bases of the junction left unmatched. CDR3 length: 15 residues. In nucleotides, the CDR3 is TGTGCCAGCAGCTTAGCTAGCGGGGGAGGAGAGACCCAGTACTTC. This encodes CASSLASGGGETQYF.

CDR3 nucleotides: TGTGCCAGCAGCTTAATGGGCGTGGGCACTGAAGCTTTCTTT. Protein product: CASSLMGVGTEAFF. The genes are TRBV7-9 and TRBJ1-1, with D hard to call. The V end was cut by 2 bases, the J end by 4 bases, with 11 bases between. The germline CDR1 and CDR2 sequences are SEHNR and FQNEAQ (reference sequence). CDR3 length: 14 amino acids.

This clone has only one observation. This chain links TRBV11-3 with TRBJ2-1; D possibly corresponds to TRBD2 (6 bases). The CDR3 consists of 11 residues. Trimming removed 4 bases from V and 9 bases from J, with 7 bases in between. Per germline, CDR1 SGHNT and CDR2 YENEEA. CDR3 amino acids: CASSSRGEQFF. The CDR3, as DNA: TGTGCCAGCAGCTCGCGGGGTGAGCAGTTCTTC.

This chain joins TRBV4-1 and TRBJ1-2; D is unresolved. With 4 bases removed from V and 13 bases from J, the gap between germline ends came to 13 bases. The CDR3 length is 11 residues. The germline CDR1 and CDR2 sequences are MGHRA and YSYEKL. CDR3 amino acids: CASSRFGEATF. The CDR3 region has the DNA TGCGCCAGCAGCCGCTTTGGGGAGGCCACCTTC.

The chain is built from TRBV2 and TRBJ1-2; D might be TRBD1 (5 bases). Per the germline V gene, CDR1 is SNHLY and CDR2 is FYNNEI. Trimming took 4 bases from V and 7 from J, leaving 10 bases between them. CDR3 size: 12 residues. The CDR3 is CASSGGGAGYTF. The CDR3 region has the DNA TGTGCCAGCAGTGGGGGGGGAGCTGGCTACACCTTC.

This chain connects TRBV19 to TRBJ1-1; D is unresolved. V was trimmed by 5 bases and J by 9 bases, leaving 10 bases between them. Germline-derived CDR1 and CDR2 are LNHDA and SQIVND (reference sequence). This CDR3 contains 11 residues. CDR3: CASSAALKAFF. The CDR3 DNA reads TGTGCCAGTAGTGCTGCACTGAAAGCTTTCTTT.

This chain uses TRBV27 with TRBJ2-1; TRBD1 agrees at 7 bases. The junction had 11 bases not matched to a gene; V was cut back by 6 bases and J by 6 bases. Germline assignment: CDR1 MNHEY and CDR2 SMNVEV (reference sequence). The CDR3 length is 15 residues. The CDR3 DNA sequence: TGTGCCAGCAGCCCCGAAGGGACAGACAGCAATGAGCAGTTCTTC. This translates into CASSPEGTDSNEQFF.

This clone was picked up one time. The chain combines TRBV7-9 with TRBJ1-4; weak D call: TRBD1 (6 bases). The CDR3 contains 13 residues. V gave up 6 bases and J gave up 8 bases, with 13 bases separating them. Germline V gene lookup returns CDR1 SEHNR and CDR2 FQNEAQ (reference sequence). CDR3 sequence reads: CASSKGDREKLFF. The CDR3 DNA reads as TGTGCCAGCAGTAAGGGGGATCGCGAAAAACTGTTTTTT.

The chain couples TRBV5-4 to TRBJ1-1; D gene ambiguous. This CDR3 region has 12 residues. With 0 bases removed from V and 8 bases from J, the gap between germline ends came to 8 bases. The germline V gene has CDR1 SGHNT and CDR2 YYREEE (reference sequence). CDR3 region: CASSLDGREAFF. DNA of the CDR3: TGTGCCAGCAGCTTGGACGGGAGGGAAGCTTTCTTT.

This clone was counted only a few times. The chain combines TRBV3-1 (or the pseudogene TRBV3-2) with TRBJ2-5; D not certain. V was clipped by 7 bases and J by 7 bases, with 16 bases between them. Per the germline V gene, CDR1 is LGHDT and CDR2 is YNNKEL (reference sequence). The CDR3 covers 13 residues. In DNA form, the CDR3 reads TGTGCCAGCACCCCTGCGCGGCTGGGGACCCAGTACTTC. Translated: CASTPARLGTQYF.

The chain joins TRBV19 to TRBJ1-2; tentative D call: TRBD1 (6 bases). V was shortened by 1 base and J by 4 bases, with 13 bases between the two germline ends. CDR3 length: 15 amino acids. Germline loops: CDR1 LNHDA, CDR2 SQIVND (reference sequence). As DNA, the CDR3 is TGTGCCAGTAGTATAGGGCAGGGGATGCTCTATGGCTACACCTTC. It translates to CASSIGQGMLYGYTF.